This T cell receptor (beta chain) was sequenced for a study of T cell changes during pregnancy in multiple sclerosis. The data were produced by immunoSEQ multiplex PCR, yet TCRdb's version contains in-frame clones alone and is incomplete. The table records tens of thousands of clones, 88% of them present only once. The V end lost 1 base, the J end lost 2 bases, and 23 bases lay between the germline ends. Germline V gene lookup returns CDR1 SGHVS and CDR2 FQNEAQ. The CDR3 runs to 19 residues. This sequence joins TRBV7-8 and TRBJ1-1; D might be TRBD1 (6 bases). The sequenced sample was CD8+ T cells from peripheral blood mononuclear cells, obtained after pregnancy. The clonotype was recovered from a female donor in good health, enrolled as a control in a pregnancy study. CDR3 sequence: CASSLDTGSYLSANTEAFF. CDR3 in DNA: TGTGCCAGCAGCTTAGACACAGGGTCTTACCTTTCCGCCAACACTGAAGCTTTCTTT.